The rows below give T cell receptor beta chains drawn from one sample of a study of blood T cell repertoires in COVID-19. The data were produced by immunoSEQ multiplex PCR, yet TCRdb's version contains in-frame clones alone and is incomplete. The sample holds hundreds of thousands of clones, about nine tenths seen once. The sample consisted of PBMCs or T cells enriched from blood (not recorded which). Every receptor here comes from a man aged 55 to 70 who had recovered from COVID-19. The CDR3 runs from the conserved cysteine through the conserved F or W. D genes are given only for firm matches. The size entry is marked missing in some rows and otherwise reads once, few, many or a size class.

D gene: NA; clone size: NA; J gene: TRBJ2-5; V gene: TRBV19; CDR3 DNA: TGTGCCAGTAGTCCGGCAGGGATAACAGAGACCCAGTACTTC; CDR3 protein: CASSPAGITETQYF
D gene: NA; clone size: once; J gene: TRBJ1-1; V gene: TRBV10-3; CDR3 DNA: TGTGCTACCCGTTCTGGGGGGGTGGGCACTGAAGCTTTCTTT; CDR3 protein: CATRSGGVGTEAFF
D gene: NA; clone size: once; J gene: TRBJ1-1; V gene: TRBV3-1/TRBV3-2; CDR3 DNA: TGTGCCAGCAGCCAAGGTGTAGGGGATGTATCAGGTTTCTTT; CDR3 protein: CASSQGVGDVSGFF
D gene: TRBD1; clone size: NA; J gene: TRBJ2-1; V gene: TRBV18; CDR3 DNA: TGTGCCAGCTCACCACAGGGGGCGACCTACAATGAGCAGTTCTTC; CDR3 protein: CASSPQGATYNEQFF
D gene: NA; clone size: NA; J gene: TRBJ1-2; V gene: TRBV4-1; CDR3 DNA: TGCGCCAGCAGCCAAGGGACGGGGTGGCCTAACTATGGCTACACCTTC; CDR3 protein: CASSQGTGWPNYGYTF
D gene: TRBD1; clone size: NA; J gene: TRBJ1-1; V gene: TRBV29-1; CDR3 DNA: TGCAGCGGAACAGGGGGCACTGAAGCTTTCTTT; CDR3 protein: CSGTGGTEAFF
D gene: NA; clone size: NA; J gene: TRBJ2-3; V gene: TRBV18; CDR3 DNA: TGTGCCAGCTCACCCCGTTTCACAACAGATACGCAGTATTTT; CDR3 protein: CASSPRFTTDTQYF
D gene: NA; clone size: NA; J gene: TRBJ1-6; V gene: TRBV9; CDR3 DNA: TGTGCCAGCAGCGTTACAGGGACGTATAATTCACCCCTCCACTTT; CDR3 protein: CASSVTGTYNSPLHF
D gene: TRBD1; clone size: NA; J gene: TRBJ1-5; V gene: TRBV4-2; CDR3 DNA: TGTGCCAGCAGTCATACCAGGGACAGAAATCAGCCCCAGCATTTT; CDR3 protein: CASSHTRDRNQPQHF
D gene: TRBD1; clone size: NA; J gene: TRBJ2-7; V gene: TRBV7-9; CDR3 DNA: TGTGCCAGCAGCTTAGCGCGGACAGGGGTGCACGAGCAGTACTTC; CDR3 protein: CASSLARTGVHEQYF
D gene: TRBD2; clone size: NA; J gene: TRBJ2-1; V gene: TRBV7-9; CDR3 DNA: TGTGCCAGCAGCTTTGGTAGCGGGGGAAAGATAGAGCAGTTCTTC; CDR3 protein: CASSFGSGGKIEQFF
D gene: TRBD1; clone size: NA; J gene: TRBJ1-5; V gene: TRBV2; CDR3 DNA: TGTGCCAGCAGTGAGCAGGGGGCAGTGGGCAATCAGCCCCAGCATTTT; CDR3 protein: CASSEQGAVGNQPQHF
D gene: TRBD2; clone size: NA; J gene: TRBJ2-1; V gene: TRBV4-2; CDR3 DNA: TGTGCCAGCAGCAAAGGGCAGGCTAGCGGGACCTATGAGCAGTTCTTC; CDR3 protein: CASSKGQASGTYEQFF
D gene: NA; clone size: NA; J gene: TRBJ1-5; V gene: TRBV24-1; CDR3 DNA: TGTGCCACCAGGGCCTCGGGTGCTCAGCCCCAGCATTTT; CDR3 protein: CATRASGAQPQHF
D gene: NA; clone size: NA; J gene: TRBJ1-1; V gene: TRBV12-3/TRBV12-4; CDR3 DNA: TGTGCCAGCAGCTCCCGGGAGGGGGCTGAAGCTTTCTTT; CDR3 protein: CASSSREGAEAFF
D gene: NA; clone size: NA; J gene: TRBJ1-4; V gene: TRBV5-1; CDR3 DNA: TGCGCCAGCAGCTTCGGAAAAGGGGTGGATGAAAAACTGTTTTTT; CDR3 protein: CASSFGKGVDEKLFF
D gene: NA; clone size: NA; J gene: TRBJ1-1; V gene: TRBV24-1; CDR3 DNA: TGTGCCACCAGCCCGGGACGGGAGGGGACTGAAGCTTTCTTT; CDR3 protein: CATSPGREGTEAFF
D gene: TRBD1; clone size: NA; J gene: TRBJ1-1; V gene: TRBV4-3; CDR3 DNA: TGCGCCAGCAGCCAGGGGACAGTTTTGAACACTGAAGCTTTCTTT; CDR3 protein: CASSQGTVLNTEAFF
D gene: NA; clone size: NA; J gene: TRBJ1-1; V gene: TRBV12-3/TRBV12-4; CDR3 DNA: TGTGCCAGCAGCTTGAGGACTGAAGCTTTCTTT; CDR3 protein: CASSLRTEAFF
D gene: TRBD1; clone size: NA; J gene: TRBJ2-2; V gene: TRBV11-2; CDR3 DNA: TGTGCCAGCAGAGTCAGCCCAGGGACAGCGAACACCGGGGAGCTGTTTTTT; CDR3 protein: CASRVSPGTANTGELFF
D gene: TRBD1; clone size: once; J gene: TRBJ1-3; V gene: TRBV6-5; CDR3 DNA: TGTGCCAGCAGCCCCACAGGGGGCAGGAACACCATATATTTT; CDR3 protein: CASSPTGGRNTIYF
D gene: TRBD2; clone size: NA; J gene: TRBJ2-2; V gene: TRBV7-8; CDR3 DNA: TGTGCCAGCAGCTCGACTAGCGGGAGGCCCGGGGAGCTGTTTTTT; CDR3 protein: CASSSTSGRPGELFF
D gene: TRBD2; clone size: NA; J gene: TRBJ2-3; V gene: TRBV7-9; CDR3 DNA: TGTGCCGAAGAAGCGGGGGAGGGAACAGATACGCAGTATTTT; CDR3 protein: CAEEAGEGTDTQYF
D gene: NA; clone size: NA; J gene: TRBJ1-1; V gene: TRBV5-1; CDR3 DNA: TGCGCCAGCACCCTTGAGGCGGGCGTGAACACTGAAGCTTTCTTT; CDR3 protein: CASTLEAGVNTEAFF
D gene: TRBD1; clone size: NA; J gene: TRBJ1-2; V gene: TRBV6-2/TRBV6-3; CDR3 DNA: TGTGCCAGCAGCGCAATACCAAGGGACAGGGGAGATGGCTACACCTTC; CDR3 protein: CASSAIPRDRGDGYTF
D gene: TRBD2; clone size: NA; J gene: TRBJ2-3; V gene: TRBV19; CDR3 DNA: TGTGCCAGTAGTACTCTGAGAGGGTTAGCGGGAGGCCGTGGCACAGATACGCAGTATTTT; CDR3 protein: CASSTLRGLAGGRGTDTQYF
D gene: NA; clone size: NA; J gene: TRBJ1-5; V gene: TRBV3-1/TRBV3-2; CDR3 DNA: TGTGCCAGCAGCCAAGATCGCGCTCAGCCCCAGCATTTT; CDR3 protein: CASSQDRAQPQHF
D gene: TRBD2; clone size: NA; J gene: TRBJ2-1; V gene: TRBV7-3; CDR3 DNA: TGTGCCAGCGGGACTAGCGGGAGGGCGGAGCAGTTCTTC; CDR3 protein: CASGTSGRAEQFF
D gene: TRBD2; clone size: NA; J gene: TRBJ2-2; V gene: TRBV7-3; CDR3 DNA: TGTGCCAGCAGCGTAGTAGCGGGGCCCACCGGGGAGCTGTTTTTT; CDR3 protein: CASSVVAGPTGELFF
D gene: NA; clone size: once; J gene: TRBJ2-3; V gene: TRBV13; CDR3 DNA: TGTGCCAGCAGCCCAGAGGGCGGGGAACTCCCTAGCACAGATACGCAGTATTTT; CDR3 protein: CASSPEGGELPSTDTQYF
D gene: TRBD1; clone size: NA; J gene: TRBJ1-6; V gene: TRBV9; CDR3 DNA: TGTGCCAGCAGCGTCGGGACAGGGGATTCACCCCTCCACTTT; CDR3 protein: CASSVGTGDSPLHF
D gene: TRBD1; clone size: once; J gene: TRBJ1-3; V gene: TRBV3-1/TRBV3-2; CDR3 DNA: TGTGCCAGCAGCCGAACAGGGGACACCATATATTTT; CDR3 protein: CASSRTGDTIYF
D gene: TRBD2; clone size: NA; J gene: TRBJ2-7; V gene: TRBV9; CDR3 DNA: TGTGCCAGCAGCCTTGGGGGGGCTAGCGGGACCTACGAGCAGTACTTC; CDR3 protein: CASSLGGASGTYEQYF
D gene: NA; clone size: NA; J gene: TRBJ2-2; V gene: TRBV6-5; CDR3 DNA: TGTGCCAGCAGTTATATGGGGGGGGCGACCACCGGGGAGCTGTTTTTT; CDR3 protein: CASSYMGGATTGELFF
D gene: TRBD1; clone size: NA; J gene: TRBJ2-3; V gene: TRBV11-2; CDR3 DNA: TGTGCCAGCAGCTTAGAGAGGGGGCCCACAGATACGCAGTATTTT; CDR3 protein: CASSLERGPTDTQYF
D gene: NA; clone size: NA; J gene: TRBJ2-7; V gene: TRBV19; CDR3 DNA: TGTGCCAGTAGCTATACCCTGACCTACGAGCAGTACTTC; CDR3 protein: CASSYTLTYEQYF
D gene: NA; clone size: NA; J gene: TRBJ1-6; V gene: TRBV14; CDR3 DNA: TGTGCCAGCAGCCGTGGGGGCGGGCGTTCACCCCTCCACTTT; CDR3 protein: CASSRGGGRSPLHF
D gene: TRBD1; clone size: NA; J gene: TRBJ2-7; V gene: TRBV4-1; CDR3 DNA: TGCGCCAGCAGCCGGACAGGAGAGCAGTACTTC; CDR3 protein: CASSRTGEQYF
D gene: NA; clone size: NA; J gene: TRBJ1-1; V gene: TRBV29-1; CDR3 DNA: TGCAGCGTTGAAGATCTCCGCGGAGCTTTCTTT; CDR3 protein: CSVEDLRGAFF
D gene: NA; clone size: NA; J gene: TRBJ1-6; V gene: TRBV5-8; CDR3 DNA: TGTGCCAGCAGCTGGAGGCCCTTGGGGAATTCACCCCTCCACTTT; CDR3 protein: CASSWRPLGNSPLHF
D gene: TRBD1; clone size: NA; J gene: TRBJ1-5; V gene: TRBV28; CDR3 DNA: TGTGCCAGCAGCACGGGATCAGGGGGAGGCCAGCCCCAGCATTTT; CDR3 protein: CASSTGSGGGQPQHF